This T cell receptor (beta chain) was captured by sequencing in a study of graft-versus-host responses after intestinal transplantation (dated by TCRdb to the early 2020s). Turning to the overall study: The transplants that recipients got were multivisceral, liver-intestinal, or isolated intestinal. Of the roughly 24 intestinal transplant recipients enrolled in the cohort, one of whom was a retransplant, a few patients without pretransplant specimens were excluded. Alloreactive clones were identified by sequencing pre-transplant mixed lymphocyte reaction products and comparing them with unstimulated pre-transplant donor and recipient T cells. A peak of at least 4% donor T cells among recipient peripheral blood mononuclear cells was the definition used for donor T cell macrochimerism. Every recipient was given anti-thymocyte globulin induction, followed by approximately three years of maintenance tacrolimus and steroids. Rather than going through the commercial service, samples from a few later patients were sequenced in-house on an Illumina MiSeq and processed with MiXCR. After intestinal transplantation, graft-versus-host and host-versus-graft alloreactive T cell clones in the graft, circulation and bone marrow were tracked using bulk TCR-beta CDR3 sequencing.

Of note for this clone: Its antigen is currently not known. Base qualities are not at hand, and no much larger clone is one base apart.

Reading the label with the study, this specimen's time point is: cells obtained before transplantation from donor or recipient. CD3+CD4+ and CD3+CD8+ populations were FACS-sorted from unstimulated pre-transplant donor and recipient cells taken from spleen or lymph nodes. Its CDR3 holds 14 amino acids, cysteine through phenylalanine. Of the read, only the CDR3 DNA is kept; its 42 bases are in frame from base 1. Compared with germline, V lacks 3 bases and J lacks 1 base; bases without a gene match: 1. CDR1 is given as SGHVS and CDR2 as FQNEAQ, both from the germline V gene. Paper-wide results and their limitations: Early after transplant, declines in HvG clones were associated with peak levels of circulating GvH clones. In patients with donor T cell macrochimerism, the allografts had high GvH to HvG T cell clonal ratios. GvH clones were detected in recipient bone marrow, and some of these GvH clones were observed earlier in ileal mucosa or blood, consistent with an intestinal mucosal origin. The relatively low number and heterogeneity of intestinal transplant patients limited the conclusions.

The method behind the library was the immunoSEQ multiplex PCR assay. For most patients, genomic DNA was isolated with the Qiagen DNeasy Blood and Tissue Kit and shipped frozen to Adaptive Biotechnologies for TCR sequencing. For most patients, genomic DNA was subjected to high-throughput TCR-beta CDR3 sequencing by Adaptive Biotechnologies. From the authors' description of their analysis: TCR sequencing data were retrieved from Adaptive's ImmunoSEQ software for 15 to 20 patients, whereas a few other patients were processed with MiXCR and VDJtools. To correct CD4 versus CD8 sorting errors, any sequence found in both subsets at a frequency ratio below 5:1 was removed. CDR3 nucleotide sequences shared by donor and recipient were removed because the origin of these sequences could not be assigned. To count as alloreactive, a clone needed at least 2-fold expansion over unstimulated cells and a minimum CFSE-low frequency of 0.002% (template counts) or 0.001% (read counts). Clones were considered mappable if detected in sequenced pre-transplant spleen, lymph node, or MLR CFSE-low populations of the donor or recipient. Cumulative frequency of alloreactive clones was calculated as a percentage of all sequences weighted by copy number. TCRdb took this table from immuneACCESS and kept in-frame rearrangements with V and J called. Such tables lack part of the clones; where checked against another copy, unresolved V genes explain under half of the gap, and the rest is unexplained. D and trimming come from the DNA, and the V and J calls and clone size come from that table. This sample holds roughly 69,000 clones; roughly nine tenths were observed only once. About 1.7% of the sample is held by the ten biggest clonotypes.

The V gene is TRBV7-8 and the J gene is TRBJ1-1; the central 8 bases match TRBD1. The source is a human donor who was the organ donor for an intestinal transplant. The sample in question was unstimulated CD8+ T cells sorted from spleen or lymph node cells, obtained before transplant. The CDR3 region has the sequence CASSFGTGNTEAFF. Here is the DNA: TGTGCCAGCAGCTTCGGGACAGGGAACACTGAAGCTTTCTTT.